These 30 T cell receptor beta chains came from one sample sequenced in a study of lymphopenia after photon versus proton radiotherapy. TCRdb's table, derived via immunoSEQ multiplex PCR, lists solely in-frame clones and lacks some. Of around 25,000 clones in the sample, 75% to 90% were seen once. Sequences were derived from peripheral blood, sampled from a patient treated with photon-based radiotherapy. Source of these receptors: a man aged 30-40 years with gastric cancer.

In regard to this clone: Other DNA sequences within the sample encode an identical CDR3. Written as DNA, the CDR3 is TGCGCCAGCAGCCAAGATCGTACAAGCAATCAGCCCCAGCATTTT. This sequence encodes CASSQDRTSNQPQHF. This chain joins TRBV4-1 and TRBJ1-5; D is uncertain. Germline CDR1 MGHRA, CDR2 YSYEKL. The CDR3 is made up of 15 amino acids. Between the trimmed V and J ends, which lost 0 bases and 1 base, there was a span of 7 bases.

The V gene is TRBV7-2, the J gene TRBJ2-2; D is ambiguous. CDR3 length: 13 residues. CDR1 is SGHTA, CDR2 FQGNSA, per germline. With 1 base removed from V and 2 bases from J, the gap between germline ends came to 2 bases. CDR3 in amino acids: CASSLGNTGELFF. The CDR3 DNA reads TGTGCCAGCAGCTTAGGTAACACCGGGGAGCTGTTTTTT.

This sequence joins TRBV19 and TRBJ2-1; 11 bases line up with TRBD2. CDR1 and CDR2 (germline): LNHDA, SQIVND (reference sequence). This CDR3 is 16 amino acids long. V was clipped by 4 bases and J by 0 bases; unmatched bases: 2. Written as DNA, the CDR3 is TGTGCCAGTAGTACTGGGACTAGCGGCTCCTACAATGAGCAGTTCTTC. Protein: CASSTGTSGSYNEQFF.

V gene TRBV4-3 combines with J gene TRBJ2-1; the match to TRBD2 covers 9 bases. Germline V gene data show CDR1 as LGHNA and CDR2 as YSLEER. The junction had 5 bases not matched to a gene; V was cut back by 2 bases and J by 9 bases. This CDR3 has 14 residues. The CDR3 spells CASSQTSGPTEQFF. CDR3 sequence (DNA): TGCGCCAGCAGCCAAACTAGCGGGCCGACTGAGCAGTTCTTC.

The chain recombines TRBV27 with TRBJ2-2; D possibly corresponds to TRBD1 (6 bases). Looked up from germline, CDR1 is MNHEY and CDR2 is SMNVEV (reference sequence). V gave up 6 bases and J gave up 0 bases, with 11 bases separating them. The CDR3 is 15 residues long. DNA of the CDR3: TGTGCCAGCAGGGCCGGGACAACGAACACCGGGGAGCTGTTTTTT. It encodes CASRAGTTNTGELFF.

The chain links TRBV5-6 to TRBJ2-2; 7 nucleotides line up with TRBD1. CDR1 SGHDT and CDR2 YYEEEE come from the germline V gene. This CDR3 spans 16 amino acids. V lost 3 bases to trimming and J lost 0 bases; unmatched junction nucleotides: 5. The CDR3 spells CASSSSGTANTGELFF. The CDR3 nucleotides are TGTGCCAGCAGCTCTTCAGGGACAGCGAACACCGGGGAGCTGTTTTTT.

The chain combines TRBV19 with TRBJ1-6; 9 bases map to TRBD1. This CDR3 is built from 17 residues. The V gene's germline CDR1 is LNHDA and CDR2 SQIVND (reference sequence). The J segment lost 6 bases and the V segment lost 1 base, leaving 7 bases of the junction unmatched. CDR3: CASSIGGGTGSNSPLHF. CDR3 bases: TGTGCCAGTAGTATAGGTGGAGGGACAGGGAGTAATTCACCCCTCCACTTT.

The CDR3 reads CASSISSGTGELFF. The CDR3 nucleotides read TGTGCCAGTAGCATTTCTAGCGGCACCGGGGAGCTGTTTTTT. V usage is TRBV19 and J usage is TRBJ2-2; 7 bases are a match to TRBD2. Germline trimming cut 6 bases from V and 4 bases from J; bases unmatched to any gene: 5. The CDR3 loop spans 14 amino acids. The V gene's germline CDR1 is LNHDA and CDR2 SQIVND (reference sequence).

This chain's CDR3 is CASSSPSPGEQFF. In DNA form, the CDR3 reads TGTGCCAGCAGCTCACCCAGTCCGGGGGAGCAGTTCTTC. The V and J genes are TRBV7-8 and TRBJ2-1, with D tentatively TRBD2 (5 bases). Germline CDR1 SGHVS, CDR2 FQNEAQ. The CDR3 is 13 residues long. V shed 4 bases and J shed 10 bases, with 14 bases lying between them.

As to this clone: Other DNA variants within this sample encode the same CDR3. This chain links TRBV7-9 with TRBJ2-3; 12 bases line up with TRBD2. Germline V CDR1 and CDR2: SEHNR, FQNEAQ (reference sequence). The CDR3 runs 18 residues. The V segment lost 1 base and the J segment 2 bases; nucleotides outside the gene matches: 7. CDR3 residues: CASSLGLAGARNTDTQYF. CDR3 nucleotide sequence: TGTGCCAGCAGCTTAGGACTAGCGGGGGCCCGTAACACAGATACGCAGTATTTT.

The rearrangement uses TRBV11-2 and TRBJ2-3; D is unresolved. The V end lost 1 base, the J end lost 4 bases, and 15 bases lay between the germline ends. Germline values: CDR1 SGHAT, CDR2 FQNNGV. There are 16 residues in the CDR3. As DNA, the CDR3 is TGTGCCAGCAGCTTAGGTCTTGGATCCAGAGCAGATACGCAGTATTTT. Translation gives CASSLGLGSRADTQYF.

This clone was seen only once. A read error may produce the germline difference seen at one junction end. The chain uses TRBV27 and TRBJ2-7; 8 bases fit TRBD1. Germline lookup yields CDR1 MNHEY and CDR2 SMNVEV (reference sequence). CDR3 length: 13 amino acids. CDR3: CASSSGQAGSEDF. The CDR3, as DNA: TGTGCCAGCAGTTCGGGACAGGCCGGCAGTGAGGACTTC.

The genes are TRBV27 and TRBJ2-3; perhaps TRBD1 as D (6 bases). CDR1 and CDR2 (germline): MNHEY, SMNVEV (reference sequence). The CDR3 is 15 amino acids. Trimming cost V 6 bases and J 2 bases, with 15 bases left between them. The DNA of the CDR3 is TGTGCCAGCAGAGTTACCCGGGACAACACAGATACGCAGTATTTT. Its translation: CASRVTRDNTDTQYF.

A single count supports this clone. The chain is built from TRBV7-7 and TRBJ2-7; tentatively, D is TRBD2 (6 bases). Germline V gene lookup returns CDR1 SSHAT and CDR2 FNYEAQ (reference sequence). CDR3 length: 19 amino acids. Trimming cost V 0 bases and J 2 bases, with 23 bases left between them. The CDR3 loop is CASSLAISGRERSPYEQYF. The CDR3 region has the DNA TGTGCCAGCAGCTTAGCCATTTCAGGGCGGGAAAGATCCCCCTACGAGCAGTACTTC. Complete variable domain (other parts from reference TRBV7-7 and TRBJ2-7): GAGVSQSPRYKVTKRGQDVTLRCDPISSHATLYWYQQALGQGPEFLTYFNYEAQPDKSGLPSDRFSAERPEGSISTLTIQRTEQRDSAMYRCASSLAISGRERSPYEQYFGPGTRLTVT.

J is TRBJ2-1 and V is TRBV5-4, with no clear D. V dropped 6 bases and J dropped 6 bases, with 13 bases sitting between them. The CDR3 has 13 amino acids. Germline CDR1 and CDR2: SGHNT and YYREEE (reference sequence). CDR3 sequence reads: CASINKSRNEQFF. CDR3 nucleotides: TGTGCCAGCATAAATAAAAGCCGCAATGAGCAGTTCTTC.

The chain uses TRBV2 and TRBJ1-1, with TRBD1 matching over 10 bases. V was clipped by 0 bases and J by 7 bases; unmatched bases: 8. Per germline, CDR1 SNHLY and CDR2 FYNNEI. CDR3 length: 16 amino acids. The CDR3 DNA reads as TGTGCCAGCAGTGAAGCTACCGGACAGGGGGGCGGTGAAGCTTTCTTT. Protein sequence: CASSEATGQGGGEAFF.

This chain links TRBV7-3 with TRBJ2-3, with 7 positions matching TRBD2. In germline, CDR1 is SGHTA, CDR2 FQGTGA. The CDR3 contains 17 residues. V shed 2 bases and J 0 bases; nucleotides not matched to a gene: 8. CDR3 region: CASSLLPPAGSTDTQYF. The CDR3 region has the DNA TGTGCCAGCAGCTTACTTCCCCCAGCGGGGAGCACAGATACGCAGTATTTT.

The chain has TRBV21-1 and TRBJ2-4; the table's D call TRBD2 went unverified against the DNA. TRBV21-1 is reported as a pseudogene. The CDR3 is 13 amino acids. CDR3 amino acids: CASSTGEENIQYF. The DNA for the CDR3 is TGTGCCAGCAGCACCGGGGAAGAAAACATTCAGTACTTC.

This chain uses TRBV6-4 with TRBJ2-5; D not certain. Germline assignment: CDR1 MRHNA and CDR2 SNTAGT. The CDR3 consists of 13 residues. V was cut by 7 bases and J by 1 base, with 10 bases left in between. CDR3 nucleotides: TGTGCCAGCAAGACCAGCTTCCAAGAGACCCAGTACTTC. Translating it yields CASKTSFQETQYF.

The chain recombines TRBV5-3 with TRBJ2-2, with 12 bases aligning to TRBD2. TRBV5-3 is designated an ORF whose function remains uncertain. The CDR3 sequence is 17 residues long. V dropped 3 bases and J dropped 6; count of bases not matched to a gene: 9. As DNA, the CDR3 is TGTGCCAGAAGCTCCTCGGAGCCTAGCGGGGGGGCCGGGGAGCTGTTTTTT. This translates into CARSSSEPSGGAGELFF.

V usage is TRBV4-1 and J usage is TRBJ2-7; 7 nucleotides line up with TRBD1. V dropped 0 bases and J dropped 4; count of bases not matched to a gene: 6. Germline loops: CDR1 MGHRA, CDR2 YSYEKL. The CDR3 length is 15 residues. The CDR3 loop is CASSQESGGNYEQYF. The CDR3 nucleotides read TGCGCCAGCAGCCAAGAGTCAGGGGGAAATTACGAGCAGTACTTC.

This chain connects TRBV6-5 to TRBJ1-1; D unclear. This CDR3 has 14 residues. Germline CDR1 is MNHEY and CDR2 is SVGAGI. V was clipped by 6 bases and J by 1 base, with 12 bases between them. Here the CDR3 DNA reads TGTGCCAGCAGGAAAGACACCACGAACACTGAAGCTTTCTTT. It encodes CASRKDTTNTEAFF.

This chain connects TRBV18 to TRBJ2-3; D tentatively fits TRBD1 or TRBD2 (5 bases each). V was shortened by 4 bases and J by 6 bases, with 11 bases between the two germline ends. The CDR3 loop spans 13 amino acids. Per germline, CDR1 KGHSH and CDR2 LQKENI. DNA for the CDR3: TGTGCCAGCTCACGGACGGGGCCTGATACGCAGTATTTT. Translation: CASSRTGPDTQYF. The entire variable domain, with the rest obtained from reference TRBV18 and TRBJ2-3, is as follows: NAGVMQNPRHLVRRRGQEARLRCSPMKGHSHVYWYRQLPEEGLKFMVYLQKENIIDESGMPKERFSAEFPKEGPSILRIQQVVRGDSAAYFCASSRTGPDTQYFGPGTRLTVL.

Comments on this clone: The identical CDR3 is also encoded by other nucleotide sequences in the sample. This chain uses TRBV21-1 with TRBJ2-7; TRBD1 is the table's D call, not checked against the DNA. TRBV21-1 is a pseudogene. The CDR3 loop spans 18 amino acids. CDR3 nucleotide sequence: TGTGCCAGCAGAAGTCGGGACAGGGAAACGGTAGGTTGCGACGAGCAGTACTTC. Translated: CASRSRDRETVGCDEQYF.

V gene TRBV19 combines with J gene TRBJ2-2; TRBD1 matches 10 bases. The germline gives CDR1 LNHDA, CDR2 SQIVND (reference sequence). The CDR3 is 17 amino acids. The ends lost 10 bases at V and 6 bases at J; junction bases unmatched: 17. The CDR3 sequence: CATSWDRGNFGSGELFF. CDR3 nucleotides: TGTGCCACCTCATGGGACAGGGGTAATTTTGGGTCCGGGGAGCTGTTTTTT.

The chain joins TRBV27 to TRBJ2-2, with D possibly matching TRBD2 (6 bases). From germline, CDR1 is MNHEY and CDR2 SMNVEV (reference sequence). Trimming cost V 3 bases and J 1 base, with 9 bases left between them. This CDR3 has 15 residues. Written as DNA, the CDR3 is TGTGCCAGCAGTTTGGGACTCCGGAACACCGGGGAGCTGTTTTTT. Translating it yields CASSLGLRNTGELFF.

This clone appeared a few times. The V and J genes are TRBV7-8 and TRBJ2-1; TRBD2 agrees at 13 bases. The CDR3 loop spans 18 amino acids. Trimming at V came to 0 bases and at J to 4 bases, leaving 6 bases not matched to a gene. From germline, CDR1 is SGHVS and CDR2 FQNEAQ. The CDR3: CASSLAEPGLAGYNEQFF. In DNA, the CDR3 is TGTGCCAGCAGCTTAGCAGAACCGGGACTAGCGGGGTACAATGAGCAGTTCTTC.

The chain employs TRBV6-5 and TRBJ1-5, with D possibly being TRBD1 (5 bases). The V gene's germline CDR1 is MNHEY and CDR2 SVGAGI. Trimming left V 5 bases short and J 2 bases short, with 13 bases between. This CDR3 is 15 amino acids long. The CDR3 bases are TGTGCCAGCAGTCGGGACCCGTATGGCAATCAGCCCCAGCATTTT. The encoded protein is CASSRDPYGNQPQHF.

The chain couples TRBV4-1 to TRBJ1-2, with D possibly being TRBD1 (5 bases). Trimming left V 0 bases short and J 4 bases short, with 6 bases between. CDR3 size: 13 residues. Germline values: CDR1 MGHRA, CDR2 YSYEKL. CDR3 DNA sequence: TGCGCCAGCAGCCAAGATGGGGGCTATGGCTACACCTTC. Its translation: CASSQDGGYGYTF.

The V and J genes are TRBV29-1 and TRBJ1-1; 7 nucleotides match TRBD1. Germline V lookup: CDR1 SQVTM, CDR2 ANQGSEA. The length of the CDR3 is 15 residues. Trimming at V came to 4 bases and at J to 6 bases, leaving 14 bases not matched to a gene. CDR3 loop: CSVGAQLTGLPEAFF. CDR3 coding DNA: TGCAGCGTTGGGGCTCAACTGACAGGGTTGCCTGAAGCTTTCTTT.